The clone carrying this TCR beta chain was picked up many times. What it binds is not known. Trimming pared 3 bases from V and 4 bases from J, leaving 12 bases between. Germline lookup yields CDR1 KGHSH and CDR2 LQKENI. The CDR3 contains 14 residues. This sample was taken from a study of human T cells and chemical hapten exposure. Study at large: Sensitizing treatment utilized 2% DPC over a 2 cm by 2 cm portion of upper inner arm skin. Scalp application of diphenylcyclopropenone was performed weekly in patients across the entire approximately 24-week study.

The time point is: pre-sensitization, week 0. Described treatment: therapeutic diphenylcyclopropenone sensitization with weekly scalp DPC. The starting material, unfractionated whole blood, was used for total RNA extraction. MiXCR, applied by TCRdb to the RACE reads, yields one record per CDR3 protein. The data show under 90,000 distinct CDR3 sequences, 9.6% seen once. General study points: Versus controls, significantly more large CDR3 similarity clusters arose from expanded TCRs.

This chain uses TRBV18 with TRBJ1-2; D might be TRBD1 (6 bases). The specimen comprised whole blood, sampled in connection with sensitization to the hapten diphenylcyclopropenone (DPC). The receptor's source is a woman aged 35 to 49 with alopecia areata. Some clones in this sample may be carry-over from other donors' samples. The CDR3 sequence: CASSPGQLLYGYTF. CDR3 DNA: TGTGCCAGCTCACCGGGACAACTCCTCTATGGCTACACCTTC.